A selection of T cell receptor beta chains follows, all from one sample in a study of cytomegalovirus exposure and HLA in healthy donors. Profiled with immunoSEQ multiplex PCR; TCRdb holds only in-frame clones, not every one. The sample holds about 110,000 clones; approximately 79% are singletons and the top ten take roughly 6.9%. The sequenced sample was PBMCs. These receptor sequences come from a man under 40 in good health and CMV-seropositive. CDR3s include the opening cysteine and the closing phenylalanine or tryptophan. The order of the fields is V gene, clone size, J gene, D gene, CDR3 protein, CDR3 DNA. D genes are given only for firm matches. The size entry is marked missing in some rows and otherwise reads once, few, many or a size class.

>TRBV5-1|-|TRBJ2-5|-
CASSSQGTGETQYF
TGCGCCAGCAGCTCCCAGGGAACCGGTGAGACCCAGTACTTC
>TRBV19|-|TRBJ2-2|TRBD1
CASSIEGSGQGITGELFF
TGTGCCAGTAGTATCGAGGGCTCCGGACAGGGCATCACCGGGGAGCTGTTTTTT
>TRBV4-2|-|TRBJ1-4|-
CASSQEGVGATNEKLFF
TGTGCCAGCAGCCAAGAAGGGGTAGGAGCAACTAATGAAAAACTGTTTTTT
>TRBV28|-|TRBJ1-6|TRBD1
CASSYRGQGNSPLHF
TGTGCCAGCAGTTATAGGGGACAGGGTAATTCACCCCTCCACTTT
>TRBV4-1|-|TRBJ1-1|-
CASSQERAGVVYEAFF
TGCGCCAGCAGCCAAGAACGTGCAGGGGTAGTCTATGAAGCTTTCTTT
>TRBV29-1|-|TRBJ2-7|TRBD2
CSVDTDAGVKQYF
TGCAGCGTTGACACTGACGCGGGGGTAAAGCAGTACTTC
>TRBV2|-|TRBJ1-5|-
CASSHREGGNQPQHF
TGTGCCAGCAGCCACCGGGAGGGCGGCAATCAGCCCCAGCATTTT
>TRBV5-6|-|TRBJ2-7|TRBD1
CASTRDRNYEQYF
TGTGCCAGCACCCGGGACAGAAATTACGAGCAGTACTTC
>TRBV29-1|few|TRBJ2-1|TRBD2
CSVEEGSGGLSEQFF
TGCAGCGTTGAAGAAGGAAGCGGGGGGTTAAGTGAGCAGTTCTTC
>TRBV4-1|-|TRBJ1-6|-
CASSQETGINSPLHF
TGCGCCAGCAGCCAAGAGACAGGTATAAATTCACCCCTCCACTTT
>TRBV5-1|-|TRBJ1-1|-
CASSLSLGEGAEAFF
TGCGCCAGCAGCTTGAGTTTGGGGGAGGGAGCTGAAGCTTTCTTT